These T cell receptor beta chains were read from a single sample in a study of cytomegalovirus exposure and HLA in healthy donors. Produced via immunoSEQ multiplex PCR; TCRdb's table is partial and in-frame only. The table shows about 160,000 clones, with roughly 71% occurring only once. Sequenced material: PBMCs. These receptors all come from a woman in her forties or fifties in good health and CMV-seropositive. Each CDR3 is given without its conserved first and last residue.

v_call	j_call	cdr3_aa
TRBV2	TRBJ2-7	ARGDRPYEQY
TRBV30	TRBJ2-7	AWSTYFQGSEQY
TRBV7-2	TRBJ2-5	ASSLTRSQETQY
TRBV29-1	TRBJ1-2	SVARDTYGYT
TRBV2	TRBJ1-1	ASETGVRTEAF
TRBV4-1	TRBJ1-3	ASSQRTGAGNTIY
TRBV9	TRBJ2-4	ASSPTGSKNIQY
TRBV27	TRBJ1-1	ASSYSLNTEAF
TRBV30	TRBJ1-2	AWSVPGGNYGYT
TRBV6-6	TRBJ2-5	ASSYSQGFGTQY
TRBV30	TRBJ1-3	AWSIDRASGNTIY
TRBV6-6	TRBJ1-1	ASSSAGYQAF
TRBV9	TRBJ2-7	ASSPAPGQGRDEQY
TRBV5-1	TRBJ2-3	ASSSGSGGQDTQY
TRBV5-1	TRBJ2-7	ASSWSGGAYEQY
TRBV6-5	TRBJ1-2	ASRNGGYP
TRBV6-5	TRBJ2-7	ASSEERGPYEQY
TRBV7-9	TRBJ2-7	ASSLGQGTVYEQY
TRBV5-1	TRBJ2-5	ASAGTGGLETQY
TRBV30	TRBJ2-5	AWKQGSVGTQY
TRBV6-5	TRBJ2-2	ASSLQGDTGELF
TRBV9	TRBJ1-3	ASSGGGGGNTIY
TRBV12-5	TRBJ1-3	ASGLDSMRVSGNTIY
TRBV2	TRBJ1-4	ASRSGTGIEKLF
TRBV7-9	TRBJ2-7	ASSYSGGAHEQY
TRBV9	TRBJ1-1	ASSGYQGVREAF
TRBV6-5	TRBJ2-7	ASKVGLESYEQY
TRBV7-2	TRBJ1-2	ASSLIPGGGYT
TRBV4-1	TRBJ1-6	ASSQEQGPLH
TRBV7-6	TRBJ2-5	ASSPRTGGQETQY
TRBV7-9	TRBJ1-6	ASSGRGGSNSPLH
TRBV18	TRBJ1-5	ASSPEGTVNQPQH
TRBV5-1	TRBJ1-1	ASSYYQGSGTEAF
TRBV11-1	TRBJ2-5	ASSPRAGHQETQY
TRBV5-4	TRBJ1-5	ASSLEGGQPQH
TRBV30	TRBJ2-1	AWTTGPYNEQF
TRBV7-9	TRBJ2-1	ASLRLDVEQF
TRBV19	TRBJ1-2	ASSQGSGGYT
TRBV30	TRBJ1-1	AWSVRRVVAEAF
TRBV10-3	TRBJ1-1	ATQPPRQGVGNTEAF
TRBV7-3	TRBJ1-2	ASSLGPGDYGYT
TRBV4-1	TRBJ2-7	ASSQDWGLDLSYEQY